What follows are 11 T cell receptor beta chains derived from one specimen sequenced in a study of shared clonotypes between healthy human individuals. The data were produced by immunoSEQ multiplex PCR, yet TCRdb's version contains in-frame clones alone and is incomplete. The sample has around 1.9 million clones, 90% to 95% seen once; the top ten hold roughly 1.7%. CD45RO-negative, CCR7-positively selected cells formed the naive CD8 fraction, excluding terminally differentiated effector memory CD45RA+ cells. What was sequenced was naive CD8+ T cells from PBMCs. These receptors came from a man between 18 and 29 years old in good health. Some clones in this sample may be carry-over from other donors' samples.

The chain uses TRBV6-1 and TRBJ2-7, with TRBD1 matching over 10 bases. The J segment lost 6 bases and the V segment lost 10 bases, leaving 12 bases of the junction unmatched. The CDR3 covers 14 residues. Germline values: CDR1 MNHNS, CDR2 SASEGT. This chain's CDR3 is CATTVGQGLREQYF. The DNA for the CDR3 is TGTGCCACCACGGTGGGACAGGGGCTCCGCGAGCAGTACTTC.

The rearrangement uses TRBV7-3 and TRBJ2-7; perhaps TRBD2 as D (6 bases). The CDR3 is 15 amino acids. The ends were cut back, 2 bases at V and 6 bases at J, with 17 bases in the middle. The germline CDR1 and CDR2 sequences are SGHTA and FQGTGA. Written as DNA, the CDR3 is TGTGCCAGCAGCTTAGGGGTCGGGAGTTTTCGCGAGCAGTACTTC. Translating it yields CASSLGVGSFREQYF. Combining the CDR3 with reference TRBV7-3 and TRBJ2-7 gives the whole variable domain GAGVSQTPSNKVTEKGKYVELRCDPISGHTALYWYRQSLGQGPEFLIYFQGTGAADDSGLPNDRFFAVRPEGSVSTLKIQRTERGDSAVYLCASSLGVGSFREQYFGPGTRLTVT.

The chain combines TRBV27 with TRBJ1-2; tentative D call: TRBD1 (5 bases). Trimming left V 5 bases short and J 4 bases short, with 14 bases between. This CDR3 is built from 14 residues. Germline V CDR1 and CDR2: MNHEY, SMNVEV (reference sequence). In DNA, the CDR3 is TGTGCCAGCAGTCCGCTAGCAGGGATCTATGGCTACACCTTC. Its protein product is CASSPLAGIYGYTF.

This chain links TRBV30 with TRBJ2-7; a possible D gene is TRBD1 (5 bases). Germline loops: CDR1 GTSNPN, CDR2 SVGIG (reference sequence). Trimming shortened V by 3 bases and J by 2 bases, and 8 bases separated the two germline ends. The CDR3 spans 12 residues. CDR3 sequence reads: CAWRDKTYEQYF. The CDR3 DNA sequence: TGTGCCTGGAGGGACAAGACCTACGAGCAGTACTTC.

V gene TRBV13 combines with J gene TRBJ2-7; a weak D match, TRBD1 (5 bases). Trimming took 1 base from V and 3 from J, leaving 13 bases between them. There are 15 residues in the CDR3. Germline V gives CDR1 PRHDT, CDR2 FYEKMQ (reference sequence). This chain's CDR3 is CASSLEGRLSYEQYF. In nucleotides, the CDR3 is TGTGCCAGCAGCTTAGAGGGGCGGTTAAGCTACGAGCAGTACTTC.

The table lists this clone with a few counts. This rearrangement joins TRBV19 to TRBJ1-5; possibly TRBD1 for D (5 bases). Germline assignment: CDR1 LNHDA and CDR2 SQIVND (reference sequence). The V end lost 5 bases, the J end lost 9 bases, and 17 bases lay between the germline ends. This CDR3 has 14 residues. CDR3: CASSYTGAFPPQHF. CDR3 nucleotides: TGTGCCAGTAGTTACACCGGGGCCTTCCCGCCCCAGCATTTT.

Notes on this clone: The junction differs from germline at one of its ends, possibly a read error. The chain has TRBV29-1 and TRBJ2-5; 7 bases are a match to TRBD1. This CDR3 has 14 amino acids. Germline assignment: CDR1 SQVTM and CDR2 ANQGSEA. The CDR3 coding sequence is TGCAGCGTGGAAGGGGGCTACCTCCCCCAGACCCAGTACTTC. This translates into CSVEGGYLPQTQYF.

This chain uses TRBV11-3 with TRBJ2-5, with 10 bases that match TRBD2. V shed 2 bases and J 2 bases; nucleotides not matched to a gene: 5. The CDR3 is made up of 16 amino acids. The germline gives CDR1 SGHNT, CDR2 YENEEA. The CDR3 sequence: CASSLRASGRQETQYF. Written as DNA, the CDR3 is TGTGCCAGCAGCTTACGGGCTAGCGGGAGACAAGAGACCCAGTACTTC.

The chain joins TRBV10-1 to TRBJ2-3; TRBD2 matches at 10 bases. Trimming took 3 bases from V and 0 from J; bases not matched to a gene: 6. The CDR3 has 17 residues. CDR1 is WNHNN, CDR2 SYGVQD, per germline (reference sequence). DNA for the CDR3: TGCGCCAGCAGTGACATAGCGGGAGGAATTAGCACAGATACGCAGTATTTT. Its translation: CASSDIAGGISTDTQYF.

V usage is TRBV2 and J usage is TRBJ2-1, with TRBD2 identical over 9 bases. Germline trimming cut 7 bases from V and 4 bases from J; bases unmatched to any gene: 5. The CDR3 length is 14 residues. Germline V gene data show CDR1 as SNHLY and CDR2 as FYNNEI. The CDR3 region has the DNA TGTGCCAGCATTCGGCGGGAGGGGTACAATGAGCAGTTCTTC. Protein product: CASIRREGYNEQFF.

The CDR3 sequence is CASSQNPGDTDYEQYF. As DNA, the CDR3 is TGTGCCAGCAGCCAAAATCCGGGGGATACAGATTACGAGCAGTACTTC. This rearrangement joins TRBV7-9 to TRBJ2-7, with a weak D call TRBD2 (6 bases). V was trimmed by 5 bases and J by 4 bases, leaving 21 bases between them. Germline CDR1 is SEHNR and CDR2 is FQNEAQ (reference sequence). The CDR3 runs 16 residues.